The 21 T cell receptor beta chains listed next were all sequenced from one sample in a study of T cells after yellow fever vaccination. TCRdb recomputed calls from the 5' RACE reads with MiXCR, one row per CDR3 protein. The table has 300,000 to 400,000 distinct CDR3 sequences, 8.5% to 10% seen once; the top ten hold 18%. Sequences were derived from PBMCs, sampled on the day of the first yellow fever vaccination. The receptors come from a man younger than 35 who received the YFV17D yellow fever vaccine.

The rearrangement uses TRBV20-1 and TRBJ2-5, with 8 bases identical to TRBD2. Trimming at V came to 6 bases and at J to 2 bases, leaving 11 bases not matched to a gene. This CDR3 comprises 15 residues. CDR1 is DFQATT, CDR2 SNEGSKA, per germline (reference sequence). Here the CDR3 reads CSATPIAGSQETQYF. The CDR3 DNA sequence: TGCAGTGCAACCCCTATAGCGGGGTCTCAAGAGACCCAGTACTTC.

The V and J genes are TRBV20-1 and TRBJ2-5, with 7 bases fitting TRBD1. The V segment lost 6 bases and the J segment 5 bases; nucleotides outside the gene matches: 9. The CDR3 runs to 13 residues. Germline CDR1 reads DFQATT; CDR2 reads SNEGSKA (reference sequence). CDR3 residues: CSAPLGGLETQYF. The CDR3 region has the DNA TGCAGTGCCCCTCTAGGGGGCTTGGAGACCCAGTACTTC.

This clonotype was observed a few times. CDR3 nucleotides: TGTGCCAGCGGACAGGGCTACTCTGGAAACACCATATATTTT. Protein: CASGQGYSGNTIYF. This chain connects TRBV6-1 to TRBJ1-3, with 8 bases lining up with TRBD1. Germline V gene data show CDR1 as MNHNS and CDR2 as SASEGT. The J segment lost 0 bases and the V segment lost 8 bases, leaving 3 bases of the junction unmatched. The CDR3 spans 14 residues.

This chain connects TRBV9 to TRBJ2-1; D is unclear. In germline, CDR1 is SGDLS, CDR2 YYNGEE. The V end lost 1 base, the J end lost 4 bases, and 12 bases lay between the germline ends. This CDR3 spans 15 amino acids. CDR3 in amino acids: CASSVSGAPYNEQFF. CDR3 nucleotide sequence: TGTGCCAGCAGCGTATCAGGTGCTCCTTACAATGAGCAGTTCTTC.

In this sample, this clonotype turned up a few times. The rearrangement uses TRBV27 and TRBJ2-2; D unresolved. Germline V CDR1 and CDR2: MNHEY, SMNVEV (reference sequence). This CDR3 has 12 amino acids. Between the trimmed V and J ends, which lost 3 bases and 7 bases, there was a span of 6 bases. The DNA of the CDR3 is TGTGCCAGCAGTTTGGCCGGCGGGGAGCTGTTTTTT. Translation gives CASSLAGGELFF.

This clonotype came up many times. The chain carries TRBV20-1 and TRBJ2-3; D may be TRBD2 (6 bases). CDR3 length: 15 amino acids. The V end was cut by 4 bases, the J end by 5 bases, with 19 bases between. Looked up from germline, CDR1 is DFQATT and CDR2 is SNEGSKA (reference sequence). The CDR3 DNA sequence: TGCAGTGCTACCCCCGGAGGGCCCATCAAAGATACGCAGTATTTT. This encodes CSATPGGPIKDTQYF.

This clonotype was counted at least ten times. The rearrangement joins TRBV10-3 to TRBJ2-7, with D perhaps TRBD2 (5 bases). Germline CDR1 and CDR2: ENHRY and SYGVKD. CDR3 length equals 14 residues. V shed 0 bases and J shed 3 bases, with 9 bases lying between them. CDR3 sequence: CAISESGGSYEQYF. As DNA, the CDR3 is TGTGCCATCAGTGAGTCGGGTGGGAGCTACGAGCAGTACTTC.

V gene TRBV6-5 combines with J gene TRBJ2-1; 10 bases match TRBD2. Per germline, CDR1 MNHEY and CDR2 SVGAGI. Trimming took 4 bases from V and 5 from J; bases not matched to a gene: 5. The CDR3 is made up of 15 amino acids. CDR3 sequence reads: CASSLLAGQNNEQFF. The CDR3 DNA sequence: TGTGCCAGCAGTTTACTAGCGGGGCAGAACAATGAGCAGTTCTTC.

J is TRBJ2-5 and V is TRBV9; tentative D call: TRBD1 (5 bases). The CDR3 sequence is 15 residues long. V was pared by 0 bases and J by 3 bases, with 12 bases between. Germline V gene lookup returns CDR1 SGDLS and CDR2 YYNGEE. This CDR3 reads CASSVDVATEETQYF. CDR3 in DNA: TGTGCCAGCAGCGTAGACGTGGCGACAGAAGAGACCCAGTACTTC. The whole variable domain, remainder taken from reference TRBV9 and TRBJ2-5, is DSGVTQTPKHLITATGQRVTLRCSPRSGDLSVYWYQQSLDQGLQFLIQYYNGEERAKGNILERFSAQQFPDLHSELNLSSLELGDSALYFCASSVDVATEETQYFGPGTRLLVL.

Many counts were recorded for this clonotype. The V and J genes are TRBV12-3 or TRBV12-4 and TRBJ2-3; D not certain. V was cut by 6 bases and J by 4 bases, with 5 bases left in between. The CDR3 spans 11 residues. CDR3 nucleotides: TGTGCCAGCAGATCATCAGATACGCAGTATTTT. This codes for CASRSSDTQYF.

This clonotype showed up just a few times. The CDR3 nucleotides read TGTGCCAGCAGCCAAGGGGACAGGGATAGCAATGAGCAGTTCTTC. Amino acid sequence: CASSQGDRDSNEQFF. The V and J genes are TRBV4-2 and TRBJ2-1, with 9 bases aligning to TRBD1. The length of the CDR3 is 15 residues. Per germline, CDR1 LGHNA and CDR2 YNFKEQ. V shed 1 base and J 6 bases; nucleotides not matched to a gene: 4.

This chain connects TRBV6-2 or TRBV6-3 to TRBJ1-2; D unclear. Germline CDR1 MNHEY, CDR2 SVGEGT. CDR3 length: 16 residues. V was trimmed by 6 bases and J by 4 bases, leaving 21 bases between them. CDR3 sequence reads: CASSHLGDRVFYGYTF. The CDR3 DNA sequence: TGTGCCAGCAGCCACCTAGGAGACCGTGTTTTCTATGGCTACACCTTC.

This clonotype was seen a handful of times. This chain uses TRBV21-1 with TRBJ1-1; the DNA was not used to check the table's D call, TRBD1. TRBV21-1 is labeled a pseudogene. The CDR3 consists of 17 residues. CDR3 sequence: CASITQGWRGRNTEAFF. DNA for the CDR3: TGTGCCAGCATCACCCAGGGTTGGAGGGGGCGAAACACTGAAGCTTTCTTT.

V and J are TRBV5-1 and TRBJ2-1; tentative D call: TRBD1 (6 bases). The CDR3 is 15 residues long. Trimming pared 3 bases from V and 4 bases from J, leaving 14 bases between. CDR1 SGHRS and CDR2 YFSETQ come from the germline V gene. CDR3 in DNA: TGCGCCAGCAGCTCCGGGACACGAATTTACAATGAGCAGTTCTTC. Protein sequence: CASSSGTRIYNEQFF.

This clonotype appeared many times. The rearrangement uses TRBV12-3 or TRBV12-4 and TRBJ2-1; 14 nucleotides match TRBD2. J was trimmed by 8 bases and V by 5 bases; bases with no gene match: 8. The CDR3 runs to 16 residues. The CDR3 reads CASSKSTSGGAHEQFF. The CDR3, as DNA: TGTGCCAGCAGTAAATCGACTAGCGGGGGGGCCCATGAGCAGTTCTTC.

This clonotype was seen more than once but under ten times. The chain recombines TRBV20-1 with TRBJ1-5, with D maybe TRBD1 (6 bases). Trimming pared 5 bases from V and 7 bases from J, leaving 15 bases between. The CDR3 has 13 residues. Germline V gene lookup returns CDR1 DFQATT and CDR2 SNEGSKA (reference sequence). In nucleotides, the CDR3 is TGCAGTGCTTTGTCAGGGGCCGGCCAGCCCCAGCATTTT. This codes for CSALSGAGQPQHF.

The chain combines TRBV2 with TRBJ2-3; D uncertain. Trimming pared 4 bases from V and 6 bases from J, leaving 11 bases between. The CDR3 has 13 amino acids. Germline V lookup: CDR1 SNHLY, CDR2 FYNNEI. Here the CDR3 reads CASSASGSDTQYF. The CDR3 region has the DNA TGTGCCAGCAGTGCATCGGGTTCGGATACGCAGTATTTT.

This clonotype showed up just a few times. This chain links TRBV3-1 with TRBJ2-7, with TRBD1 identical over 9 bases. Germline V gene lookup returns CDR1 LGHDT and CDR2 YNNKEL (reference sequence). CDR3 length equals 15 residues. The V segment lost 6 bases and the J segment 4 bases; nucleotides outside the gene matches: 10. The CDR3 sequence is CASRGTGTGTYEQYF. DNA of the CDR3: TGTGCCAGCAGGGGTACCGGGACAGGGACATACGAGCAGTACTTC.

V is TRBV5-1 and J is TRBJ2-5, with TRBD2 matching over 15 bases. The CDR3 spans 16 residues. After removal of 4 bases from V and 5 bases from J, the junction contained 6 bases not matched to a gene. The germline V gene has CDR1 SGHRS and CDR2 YFSETQ. The CDR3 DNA is TGCGCCAGCAGCACGGGACTAGCGGGGGGACTGGAGACCCAGTACTTC. This gives the protein CASSTGLAGGLETQYF.

This clonotype was seen at least ten times. This rearrangement joins TRBV6-6 to TRBJ2-7, with D tentatively TRBD2 (5 bases). The CDR3 loop spans 11 amino acids. CDR1 is MNHNY, CDR2 SVGAGI, per germline (reference sequence). V shed 11 bases and J shed 2 bases, with 10 bases lying between them. The CDR3 is CAAGSPYEQYF. The CDR3 bases are TGTGCCGCGGGTAGCCCCTACGAGCAGTACTTC.

This chain joins TRBV10-2 and TRBJ2-7; D is possibly TRBD2 (5 bases). Trimming cost V 8 bases and J 0 bases, with 8 bases left between them. This CDR3 has 12 residues. The V gene's germline CDR1 is WSHSY and CDR2 SAAADI. The CDR3 DNA follows: TGCGCCAGCCGGGGTATCTCCTACGAGCAGTACGTC. Protein product: CASRGISYEQYV.